A selection of T cell receptor beta chains follows, all from one sample in a study of blood T cell repertoires in COVID-19. Sequencing used immunoSEQ multiplex PCR; TCRdb keeps in-frame clones, though not all of them. Of 250,000 to 400,000 clones listed, roughly nine tenths are singletons. Sequenced material: PBMCs or T cells enriched from blood (not recorded which). These receptors were collected from a man aged 55 to 70 who had recovered from COVID-19. CDR3s leave out the opening cysteine and the closing phenylalanine or tryptophan.

j_gene	v_gene	CDR3aa
TRBJ2-1	TRBV30	AWQVAGNNEQF
TRBJ1-5	TRBV6-4	ASSLNSNQPQH
TRBJ2-5	TRBV3-1/TRBV3-2	ASSLLGRTQY
TRBJ2-3	TRBV5-6	ASSQTGTDTQY
TRBJ2-2	TRBV7-9	ASKVAGRTGELF
TRBJ1-5	TRBV18	ASSPQDSMRPQH
TRBJ2-1	TRBV6-5	ASSYSPSSLSNEQF
TRBJ2-1	TRBV7-9	ASSLAGQGAGGYNEQF
TRBJ2-6	TRBV5-8	ASSLGQIISGANVLT
TRBJ2-3	TRBV9	ASSERGRGDTQY
TRBJ2-3	TRBV21-1	ASSKARQPEPTDTQY
TRBJ1-1	TRBV11-3	ASSLAPTTSGVNTEAF
TRBJ1-6	TRBV4-2	ASSQDYGQNSYNSPLH
TRBJ2-5	TRBV11-3	ASSLVAGPETQY
TRBJ1-1	TRBV30	AWSVQWGSGTGRMNTEAF
TRBJ1-5	TRBV3-1/TRBV3-2	ASSQSGQSNQPQH
TRBJ2-3	TRBV29-1	SGHGLAGDSTDTQY
TRBJ2-3	TRBV2	ASSSGLSRADTQY
TRBJ2-1	TRBV7-2	ASSLLAQAGNEQF
TRBJ2-1	TRBV6-5	ASRRGGRHEQF
TRBJ2-1	TRBV4-2	ASSQVLLAGGYSYNEQF
TRBJ1-6	TRBV9	ASSAGTVNSPLH
TRBJ1-2	TRBV14	ASSPTGNYGYT
TRBJ2-1	TRBV7-9	ASSLIGGGMVDEQF
TRBJ1-3	TRBV4-2	ASSQEGTGDSGNTIY
TRBJ2-7	TRBV16	ASSQRVEQY
TRBJ2-7	TRBV6-1	ASSEYPGQTYEQY
TRBJ1-5	TRBV29-1	SVAVGALGQPQH
TRBJ1-5	TRBV7-6	ASSLALGQGIQPQH
TRBJ1-2	TRBV2	ASSEILFGGSGYT
TRBJ2-2	TRBV9	ASSVVVTGELF
TRBJ2-7	TRBV4-1	ASSQSQGAYEQY
TRBJ2-5	TRBV3-1/TRBV3-2	ASSQSSGGQY
TRBJ1-6	TRBV30	AWRAEQGGSYNSPLH
TRBJ2-1	TRBV19	ASSLDRAKRDEQF
TRBJ2-5	TRBV11-3	ASSPEDRRETQY
TRBJ1-1	TRBV4-1	ASSQDEAGVTEAF
TRBJ1-5	TRBV18	ASSKDRYSNQPQH